This entry lists 11 T cell receptor beta chains sequenced from one sample in a study of blood T cells in healthy people across ages. Alongside a J-beta primer mix, a sample-barcoded 5' primer served in a second PCR lasting about 7 to 11 cycles. TCRdb reprocessed the 5' RACE reads via MiXCR and lists one record per CDR3 protein. Of almost 1 million distinct CDR3 sequences listed, roughly 51% are singletons. Sequences were obtained from blood. All receptors derive from a woman aged 60-75 years in good health.

V gene TRBV28 combines with J gene TRBJ1-4; weak D call: TRBD1 (6 bases). CDR3 length: 16 residues. Germline V gives CDR1 MDHEN, CDR2 SYDVKM. Trimming took 10 bases from V and 5 from J, leaving 23 bases between them. CDR3 amino acids: CATREQGLGSNEKLFF. The CDR3 region has the DNA TGTGCCACCCGTGAACAGGGACTCGGGTCGAATGAAAAACTGTTTTTT.

On this clonotype itself: At one of its ends the junction is not consistent with the germline gene, which may arise from a read error. This sequence joins TRBV6-2 or TRBV6-3 and TRBJ2-7; 8 bases map to TRBD1. The CDR3 covers 14 residues. Germline V gene data show CDR1 as MNHEY and CDR2 as SVGEGT. In nucleotides, the CDR3 is TGTGCCAGCAGTCGGACAGGGCTCTCCCACGAGCAGTACTTC. The encoded protein is CASSRTGLSHEQYF.

This chain links TRBV27 with TRBJ2-3, with D perhaps TRBD1 or TRBD2 (5 bases each). V lost 10 bases to trimming and J lost 2 bases, with 16 bases between them. Germline V gives CDR1 MNHEY, CDR2 SMNVEV (reference sequence). This CDR3 comprises 14 residues. The CDR3 DNA sequence: TGTGCCACCTACCTCCGGGGCGTCACAGATACGCAGTATTTT. Protein sequence: CATYLRGVTDTQYF.

Here the CDR3 reads CASSPSGTTQWDEQYF. The DNA for the CDR3 is TGTGCCAGCAGCCCCTCCGGGACCACCCAGTGGGACGAGCAGTACTTC. The chain links TRBV7-2 to TRBJ2-5; D could derive from TRBD1 or TRBD2 (5 bases each). Gene TRBJ2-7 matches the end of the DNA better, so the J call may be wrong. Germline V CDR1 and CDR2: SGHTA, FQGNSA. The CDR3 extends over 16 amino acids.

The rearrangement joins TRBV3-1 to TRBJ2-4; the D is unclear. The tail of the sequence fits TRBJ2-7 better, so the J call may be wrong. CDR1 is LGHDT and CDR2 is YNNKEL in the germline V gene (reference sequence). This CDR3 contains 14 residues. The chain's CDR3 is CASSQGSRPHEQYF. In DNA form, the CDR3 reads TGTGCCAGCAGCCAAGGGTCCCGCCCCCACGAGCAGTACTTC.

J is TRBJ2-1 and V is TRBV20-1, with 9 positions matching TRBD2. The CDR3 is 14 residues long. Germline loops: CDR1 DFQATT, CDR2 SNEGSKA (reference sequence). Trimming at V came to 6 bases and at J to 8 bases, leaving 11 bases not matched to a gene. The CDR3 region has the DNA TGCAGTGCAACTAGCGGGCCCAATAGGGATGAGCAGTTCTTC. Translating gives CSATSGPNRDEQFF.

This chain connects TRBV5-1 to TRBJ2-5; either TRBD1 or TRBD2 may fit D (5 bases each). This CDR3 region has 16 residues. Germline CDR1 and CDR2: SGHRS and YFSETQ. V lost 0 bases, J lost 4 bases, and 16 bases lay in between. CDR3 sequence: CASSLGGRRDRETQYF. In nucleotides, the CDR3 is TGCGCCAGCAGCTTGGGGGGGAGAAGAGACAGAGAGACCCAGTACTTC.

A single count supports this clonotype. The rearrangement uses TRBV4-1 and TRBJ2-3; no definite D call. V lost 0 bases to trimming and J lost 3 bases, with 10 bases between them. The CDR3 consists of 15 residues. Germline loops: CDR1 MGHRA, CDR2 YSYEKL. The CDR3: CASSQDGVWTDTQYF. DNA for the CDR3: TGCGCCAGCAGCCAAGATGGGGTTTGGACAGATACGCAGTATTTT.

This clonotype has just a few counts. The chain uses TRBV10-3 and TRBJ1-2; TRBD1 might be the D (6 bases). V was shortened by 3 bases and J by 6 bases, with 11 bases between the two germline ends. The V gene's germline CDR1 is ENHRY and CDR2 SYGVKD. The CDR3 loop spans 13 amino acids. In DNA form, the CDR3 reads TGTGCCATCAGTGAAGGGGGGTTTGATGGCTACACCTTC. Protein product: CAISEGGFDGYTF.

This chain joins TRBV20-1 and TRBJ2-3; 10 positions agree with TRBD1. Germline CDR1 and CDR2: DFQATT and SNEGSKA (reference sequence). This CDR3 comprises 12 residues. DNA for the CDR3: TGCAGGGGGACAGGGGACACAGATACGCAGTATTTT. The encoded protein is CRGTGDTDTQYF.

V and J are TRBV28 and TRBJ2-4; 8 bases align to TRBD2. V lost 3 bases to trimming and J lost 1 base; unmatched junction nucleotides: 5. The germline gives CDR1 MDHEN, CDR2 SYDVKM. The CDR3 spans 16 residues. This chain's CDR3 is CASSFRSGSAKNIQYF. The CDR3 DNA sequence: TGTGCCAGCAGTTTTAGAAGCGGGAGTGCCAAAAACATTCAGTACTTC.